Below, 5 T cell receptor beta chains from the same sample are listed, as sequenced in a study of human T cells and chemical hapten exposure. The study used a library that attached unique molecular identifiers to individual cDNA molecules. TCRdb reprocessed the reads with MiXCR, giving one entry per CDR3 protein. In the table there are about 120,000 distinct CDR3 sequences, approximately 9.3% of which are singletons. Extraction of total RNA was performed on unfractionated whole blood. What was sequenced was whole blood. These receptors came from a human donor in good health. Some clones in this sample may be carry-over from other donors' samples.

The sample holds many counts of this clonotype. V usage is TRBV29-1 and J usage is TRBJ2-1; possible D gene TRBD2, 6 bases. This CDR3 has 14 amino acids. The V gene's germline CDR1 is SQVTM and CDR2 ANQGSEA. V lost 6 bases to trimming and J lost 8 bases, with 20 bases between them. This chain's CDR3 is CSVAGLLLGHEQFF. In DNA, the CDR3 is TGCAGCGTCGCGGGACTTCTTCTTGGTCATGAGCAGTTCTTC.

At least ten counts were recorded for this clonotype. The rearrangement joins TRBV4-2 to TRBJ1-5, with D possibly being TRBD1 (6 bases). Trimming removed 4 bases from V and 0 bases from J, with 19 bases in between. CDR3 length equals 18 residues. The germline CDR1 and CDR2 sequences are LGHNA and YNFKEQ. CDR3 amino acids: CASSLASSTGHSNQPQHF. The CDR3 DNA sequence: TGTGCCAGCAGCCTAGCCTCCTCGACGGGACATAGCAATCAGCCCCAGCATTTT.

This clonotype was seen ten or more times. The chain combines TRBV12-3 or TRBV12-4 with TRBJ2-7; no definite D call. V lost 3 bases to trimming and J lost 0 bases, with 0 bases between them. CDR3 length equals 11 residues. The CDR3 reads CASSFSYEQYF. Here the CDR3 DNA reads TGTGCCAGCAGTTTCTCCTACGAGCAGTACTTC.

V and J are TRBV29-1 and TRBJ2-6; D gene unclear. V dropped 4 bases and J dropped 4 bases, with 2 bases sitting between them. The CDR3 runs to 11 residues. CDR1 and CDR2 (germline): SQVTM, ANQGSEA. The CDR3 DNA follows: TGCAGCGTTGGAGGGGCCAACGTCCTGACTTTC. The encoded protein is CSVGGANVLTF.

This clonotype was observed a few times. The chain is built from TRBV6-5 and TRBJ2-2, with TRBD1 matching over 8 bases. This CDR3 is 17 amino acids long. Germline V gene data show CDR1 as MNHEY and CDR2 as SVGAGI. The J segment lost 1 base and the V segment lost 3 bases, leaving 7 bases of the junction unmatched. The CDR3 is CASSYATGTGNTGELFF. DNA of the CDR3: TGTGCCAGCAGTTATGCCACCGGGACAGGGAACACCGGGGAGCTGTTTTTT.